This T cell receptor beta chain was retrieved from a study of PD-1 blockade in classical Hodgkin lymphoma. Overall study results and limits: Repertoire differences have undefined causes, possibly disease activity or prior therapy. CD4+ TCR diversity climbed significantly by C4D1, unlike CD8+ TCR diversity. Newly diagnosed patients had diversity similar to the baseline diversity of complete responders. TCR diversity at baseline was reported to be reduced in newly diagnosed patients relative to healthy donors.

After removal of 5 bases from V and 9 bases from J, the junction contained 13 bases not matched to a gene. The CDR3 spans 15 residues. CDR1 is MDHEN, CDR2 SYDVKM, per germline. After autologous stem cell transplantation all patients relapsed, and prior brentuximab vedotin exposure differed between cohorts. Starting with thawed PBMCs, CD4+ T cells were purified by magnetic negative selection. Turning to this clone: Its matching antigen is unknown.

Only in-frame clones appear in the TCRdb table, and some are missing; sequencing was by immunoSEQ multiplex PCR. The sample carries about 3,800 clones, roughly 87% recorded once. This sample comprised CD4+ T cells from blood, obtained at baseline. The chain carries TRBV28 and TRBJ2-5; 9 bases are shared with TRBD2. The TCR sequence derives from a human donor with classical Hodgkin lymphoma. Here the CDR3 DNA reads TGTGCCAGCAGTGATAGCGGGGGCCCCGTGTGGGCCCAGTACTTC. Protein product: CASSDSGGPVWAQYF.